This TCR beta chain was observed in a study of type 1 and type 2 diabetes patients. The germline V and J ends were trimmed by 5 bases and 3 bases, with 7 bases remaining between them. Per germline, CDR1 SGHTA and CDR2 FQGNSA. This CDR3 has 13 amino acids. Donors had no other autoimmune disease or infection in four weeks. Ten milliliters of peripheral blood were collected from each participant. PCR was run on genomic DNA. The TCR beta CDR3 region was amplified using 30 forward and 13 reverse primers. TCRdb fed the multiplex PCR reads into MiXCR, producing one record per CDR3 protein. This table has 250,000 or so distinct CDR3 sequences, roughly 44% appearing once.

The receptor was isolated from a man aged 18 to 35 with type 2 diabetes. The chain has TRBV7-2 and TRBJ2-2; the D is unclear. The source material was peripheral blood mononuclear cells (PBMCs). The CDR3 loop reads CASSPLHTGELFF. The DNA for the CDR3 is TGTGCCAGCAGCCCCTTACACACCGGGGAGCTGTTTTTT.